This T cell receptor (beta chain) was documented in a study of T cell responses to AZD1222 COVID-19 vaccine. General study findings and limits: Nearly half of spike-specific TCRs reportedly target unmutated variant regions. Repertoire sampling occurred only after the peak T cell response. Only a handful of AZD1222 recipients, roughly six in all, had baseline seropositivity.

Timing groups of about 4 and about 12 weeks for second doses were pooled. Using immunoSEQ multiplex PCR, the repertoire was profiled, and TCRdb retains in-frame clones only, with some absent. The table has under 150,000 clones, 92% seen once. Of note for this clone: Its antigen is unidentified.

Germline V gene sequence: CDR1 SQVTM, CDR2 ANQGSEA. The length of the CDR3 is 16 residues. J gave up 6 bases and V 6 bases, and 15 bases lay outside the gene matches. This receptor was obtained from an adult who received the AZD1222 COVID-19 vaccine. This rearrangement joins TRBV29-1 to TRBJ2-1; 9 bases match TRBD2. This specimen was peripheral blood, taken 28 days after the second AZD1222 dose. The CDR3 reads CSVTGSIAGVFNEQFF. CDR3 bases: TGCAGCGTCACGGGGTCTATAGCGGGAGTTTTCAATGAGCAGTTCTTC.